The clone carrying this TCR beta chain came up once. The data stem from a study of blood T cell repertoires in COVID-19. In the original processing: Amplifying reference gene primers gave estimates of nucleated cell counts. Produced via immunoSEQ multiplex PCR; TCRdb's table is partial and in-frame only. V, J and clone size are those of that table, while D and trimming were read from the DNA. The profile shows about 300,000 clones, approximately 85% of them singletons. Per germline, CDR1 SGHRS and CDR2 YFSETQ. The CDR3 totals 13 residues. V lost 4 bases and J lost 0, with 8 bases in between. This rearrangement joins TRBV5-1 to TRBJ2-7; maybe TRBD1 (6 bases). This TCR was recovered from a woman in her fifties or sixties with acute or convalescent COVID-19. The source material was peripheral blood. CDR3 region: CASSEDSSYEQYF. The CDR3 DNA is TGCGCCAGCAGCGAGGACAGCTCCTACGAGCAGTACTTC.